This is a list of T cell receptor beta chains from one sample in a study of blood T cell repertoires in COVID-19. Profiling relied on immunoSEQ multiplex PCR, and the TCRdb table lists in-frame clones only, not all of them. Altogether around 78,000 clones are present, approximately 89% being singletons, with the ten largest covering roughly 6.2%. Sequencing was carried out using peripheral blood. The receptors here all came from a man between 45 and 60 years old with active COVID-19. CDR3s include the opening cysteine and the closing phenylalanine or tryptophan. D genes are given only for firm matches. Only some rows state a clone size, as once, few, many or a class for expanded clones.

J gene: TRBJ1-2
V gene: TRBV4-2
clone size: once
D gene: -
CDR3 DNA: TGTGCCAGCAGCCAAGCTGAAGGAGACTATGGCTACACCTTC
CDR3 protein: CASSQAEGDYGYTF

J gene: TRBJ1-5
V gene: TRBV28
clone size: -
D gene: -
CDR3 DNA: TGTGCCAGCAGACTCCCCGGCGGAGGGAATCAGCCCCAGCATTTT
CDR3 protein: CASRLPGGGNQPQHF

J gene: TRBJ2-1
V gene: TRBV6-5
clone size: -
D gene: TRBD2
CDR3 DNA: TGTGCCAGCAGTTCTGGACTAGCGGCTAATGAGCAGTTCTTC
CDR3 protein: CASSSGLAANEQFF

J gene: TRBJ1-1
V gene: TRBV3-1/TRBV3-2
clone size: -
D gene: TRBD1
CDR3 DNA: TGTGCCAGCAGCACAGGGGTCCGCACTGAAGCTTTCTTT
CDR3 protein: CASSTGVRTEAFF

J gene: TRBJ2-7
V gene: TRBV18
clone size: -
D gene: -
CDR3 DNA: TGTGCCAGCTCACCAATGGGGGGGCAGTCCCACGAGCAGTACTTC
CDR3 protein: CASSPMGGQSHEQYF

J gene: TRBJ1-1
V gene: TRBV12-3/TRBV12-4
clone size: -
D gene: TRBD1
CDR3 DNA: TGTGCCAGCAGTCTGGGGACAGGGGTGGCTTTCTTT
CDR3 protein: CASSLGTGVAFF

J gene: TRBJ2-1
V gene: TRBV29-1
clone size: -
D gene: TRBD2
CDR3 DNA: TGCAGCTCCCAGCGGGGGTTGACTAGCGGGGAGTACAATGAGCAGTTCTTC
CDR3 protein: CSSQRGLTSGEYNEQFF

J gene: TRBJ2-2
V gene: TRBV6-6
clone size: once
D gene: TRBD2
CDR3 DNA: TGTGCCAGCAGTTACGGGGTAGCGGGGGGTCCCGGGGAGCTGTTTTTT
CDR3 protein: CASSYGVAGGPGELFF

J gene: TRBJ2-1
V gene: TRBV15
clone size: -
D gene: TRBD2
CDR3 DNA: TGTGCCACCAGTACCGGGACTAGCGGGAGGTGGATGGAGCAGTTCTTC
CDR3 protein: CATSTGTSGRWMEQFF

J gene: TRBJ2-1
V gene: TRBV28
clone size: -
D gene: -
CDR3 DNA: TGTGCCAGCAGTCGGGAGAATGAGCAGTTCTTC
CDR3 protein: CASSRENEQFF

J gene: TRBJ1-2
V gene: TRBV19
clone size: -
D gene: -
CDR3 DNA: TGTGCCAGTAGTAGGGGAGCGGGGGCCGATGGCTACACCTTC
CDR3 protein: CASSRGAGADGYTF

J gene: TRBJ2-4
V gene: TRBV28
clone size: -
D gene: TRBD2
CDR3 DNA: TGTGCCAGCAGAACTTCGGGACTAGCGGGAGGGCAGCGCATTCAGTACTTC
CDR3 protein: CASRTSGLAGGQRIQYF

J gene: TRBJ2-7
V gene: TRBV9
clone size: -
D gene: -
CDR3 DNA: TGTGCCAGCAGCGTAGTTGACAGCTCCTACGAGCAGTACTTC
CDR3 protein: CASSVVDSSYEQYF

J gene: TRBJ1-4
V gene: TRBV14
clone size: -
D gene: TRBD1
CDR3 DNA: TGTGCCAGCAGCCAACGTACCACCTTCCGGGACAGGGGGGAAAAACTGTTTTTT
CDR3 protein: CASSQRTTFRDRGEKLFF

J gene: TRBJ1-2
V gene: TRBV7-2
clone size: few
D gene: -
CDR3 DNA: TGTGCCAGCAGCCCTGCGTATGGCTACACCTTC
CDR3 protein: CASSPAYGYTF

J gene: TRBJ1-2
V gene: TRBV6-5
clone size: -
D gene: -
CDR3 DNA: TGTGCCAGCAGTTACCGCAGGGTTGCTGGCTACACCTTC
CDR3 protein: CASSYRRVAGYTF

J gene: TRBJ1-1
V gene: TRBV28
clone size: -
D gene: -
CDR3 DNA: TGTGCCAGCAGGTCCGGACAGACTGAAGCTTTCTTT
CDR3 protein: CASRSGQTEAFF

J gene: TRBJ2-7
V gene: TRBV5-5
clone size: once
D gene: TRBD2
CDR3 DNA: TGTGCCAGCACGACTAGCGGGACCTACGAGCAGTACTTC
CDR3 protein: CASTTSGTYEQYF

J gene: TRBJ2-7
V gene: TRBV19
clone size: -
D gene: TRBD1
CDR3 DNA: TGTGCCAGTAGCCGTAATTCCGCAGGGGGCCCCTACGAGCAGTACTTC
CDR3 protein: CASSRNSAGGPYEQYF

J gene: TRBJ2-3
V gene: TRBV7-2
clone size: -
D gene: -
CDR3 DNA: TGTGCCAGCAGCGGGGGACTTACCCTAGATACGCAGTATTTT
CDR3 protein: CASSGGLTLDTQYF

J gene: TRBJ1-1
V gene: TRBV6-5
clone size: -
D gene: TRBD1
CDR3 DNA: TGTGCCAGCAGTTACTCGACAGGGCTAAACACTGAAGCTTTCTTT
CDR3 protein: CASSYSTGLNTEAFF

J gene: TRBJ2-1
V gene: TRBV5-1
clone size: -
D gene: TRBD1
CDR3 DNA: TGCGCCAGCAGCTTGGGGACAGGGGGCAATGAGCAGTTCTTC
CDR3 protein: CASSLGTGGNEQFF

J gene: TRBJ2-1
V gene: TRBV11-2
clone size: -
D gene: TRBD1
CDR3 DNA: TGTGCCAGCAGCTCCCTCCGGGACAGGGGAAATGAGCAGTTCTTC
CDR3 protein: CASSSLRDRGNEQFF

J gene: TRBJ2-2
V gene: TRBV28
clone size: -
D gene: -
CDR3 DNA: TGTGCCAGCAGTTCCCCCTCTGCGGGGAGTGTCGGCGGGGAGCTGTTTTTT
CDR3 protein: CASSSPSAGSVGGELFF

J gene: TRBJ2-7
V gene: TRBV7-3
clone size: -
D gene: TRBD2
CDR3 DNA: TGTGCCAGCAGCACCGCGGGACTAACCCTACCCGAGCAGTACTTC
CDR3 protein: CASSTAGLTLPEQYF